These 31 T cell receptor beta chains originate from one sample sequenced in a study of technical replicates of blood from a few donors. Only in-frame clones appear in the TCRdb table, and some are missing; sequencing was by immunoSEQ multiplex PCR. This sample yields 79,000 or so clones, of which 85% to 95% are seen a single time; around 0.37% belongs to the top ten. Input material: T cells isolated from PBMCs. Every receptor here comes from a human donor in good health.

The V and J genes are TRBV7-6 and TRBJ1-3; maybe TRBD1 (5 bases). Germline V CDR1 and CDR2: SGHVS, FNYEAQ. The CDR3 contains 15 residues. The germline V and J ends were trimmed by 1 base and 2 bases, with 9 bases remaining between them. This CDR3 reads CASSLGRTTGNTIYF. The CDR3 bases are TGTGCCAGCAGCTTAGGAAGGACAACTGGAAACACCATATATTTT.

The chain links TRBV9 to TRBJ1-2; D is unclear. The germline V gene encodes CDR1 SGDLS and CDR2 YYNGEE. Between the trimmed V and J ends, which lost 3 bases and 0 bases, there was a span of 12 bases. This CDR3 spans 15 amino acids. The DNA of the CDR3 is TGTGCCAGCAGCGATGGAGGGTCTTCTAACTATGGCTACACCTTC. Amino acid sequence: CASSDGGSSNYGYTF.

About this clone: The junction does not match germline at one end; this may be a read error. The chain carries TRBV4-3 and TRBJ1-1; the match to TRBD1 covers 7 bases. Germline V CDR1 and CDR2: LGHNA, YSLEER. The CDR3 loop spans 15 amino acids. The CDR3 region is CANSEGGSWVTEAFF. The DNA for the CDR3 is TGCGCCAACAGCGAAGGGGGCTCGTGGGTCACTGAAGCTTTCTTT.

This chain uses TRBV9 with TRBJ2-5; D might be TRBD2 (6 bases). Per the germline V gene, CDR1 is SGDLS and CDR2 is YYNGEE. This CDR3 is 16 amino acids long. Trimming took 3 bases from V and 2 from J, leaving 17 bases between them. CDR3 region: CASSARQGTLQETQYF. Written as DNA, the CDR3 is TGTGCCAGCAGCGCCCGCCAAGGGACTCTACAAGAGACCCAGTACTTC.

V is TRBV28 and J is TRBJ2-1; the match to TRBD2 covers 9 bases. Germline CDR1 and CDR2: MDHEN and SYDVKM. The CDR3 has 17 residues. J lost 2 bases, V lost 2 bases, and 7 bases had no gene match. The CDR3 DNA follows: TGTGCCAGCAGTTTAGTGGGGATAGCGGGAGCCTACAATGAGCAGTTCTTC. Its protein product is CASSLVGIAGAYNEQFF.

The V gene is TRBV29-1, the J gene TRBJ1-2; possible D gene TRBD1, 5 bases. Germline values: CDR1 SQVTM, CDR2 ANQGSEA. Between the trimmed V and J ends, which lost 5 bases and 2 bases, there was a span of 9 bases. This CDR3 contains 12 residues. This chain's CDR3 is CSVSGGNYGYTF. CDR3 DNA sequence: TGCAGCGTTTCCGGGGGGAACTATGGCTACACCTTC.

V and J are TRBV7-2 and TRBJ2-3, with 9 bases that match TRBD2. V shed 5 bases, J shed 6 bases, and the junction held 9 bases outside the gene matches. The germline gives CDR1 SGHTA, CDR2 FQGNSA. CDR3 length equals 15 residues. The chain's CDR3 is CASSPEAGGWDTQYF. DNA for the CDR3: TGTGCCAGCAGCCCTGAAGCGGGAGGTTGGGATACGCAGTATTTT.

V gene TRBV9 combines with J gene TRBJ2-6, with D maybe TRBD1 (5 bases). The CDR3 is made up of 15 amino acids. V dropped 0 bases and J dropped 1 base, with 5 bases sitting between them. Germline assignment: CDR1 SGDLS and CDR2 YYNGEE. The CDR3 protein is CASSVGQSGANVLTF. The CDR3 nucleotides are TGTGCCAGCAGCGTAGGACAGTCTGGGGCCAACGTCCTGACTTTC.

This CDR3 reads CASAPGQGSYEQYF. The CDR3 coding sequence is TGTGCCAGTGCTCCGGGACAGGGGTCCTACGAGCAGTACTTC. The chain employs TRBV19 and TRBJ2-7, with TRBD1 identical over 10 bases. The CDR3 consists of 14 residues. Germline V gene data show CDR1 as LNHDA and CDR2 as SQIVND (reference sequence). Unmatched junction bases numbered 5, after V lost 8 bases and J lost 1 base.

The gene calls are TRBV9 and TRBJ1-1, with a tentative D call TRBD1 (5 bases). V dropped 0 bases and J dropped 11 bases, with 14 bases sitting between them. The CDR3 spans 13 residues. Germline V gene sequence: CDR1 SGDLS, CDR2 YYNGEE. CDR3 residues: CASSVGEGQWAFF. DNA for the CDR3: TGTGCCAGCAGCGTAGGGGAGGGGCAGTGGGCTTTCTTT.

The V gene is TRBV11-3, the J gene TRBJ2-7, with D possibly TRBD2 on 6 matching bases. CDR1 is SGHNT and CDR2 is YENEEA in the germline V gene. Trimming took off 1 base at V and 5 bases at J, with 12 bases between the two ends. The CDR3 contains 14 residues. This CDR3 reads CASSLGRELNEQYF. CDR3 DNA sequence: TGTGCCAGCAGCTTAGGTCGGGAGTTGAACGAGCAGTACTTC.

The chain combines TRBV9 with TRBJ2-3; the match to TRBD1 covers 8 bases. The ends lost 4 bases at V and 2 bases at J; junction bases unmatched: 6. CDR1 is SGDLS and CDR2 is YYNGEE in the germline V gene. The CDR3 loop spans 15 amino acids. The CDR3 DNA is TGTGCCAGCAGCTTGTTGGGACAGGACACAGATACGCAGTATTTT. Protein sequence: CASSLLGQDTDTQYF.

The chain combines TRBV7-2 with TRBJ1-2; weak D call: TRBD1 (5 bases). The CDR3 has 15 residues. Germline CDR1 reads SGHTA; CDR2 reads FQGNSA. Trimming pared 1 base from V and 2 bases from J, leaving 11 bases between. The CDR3 spells CASSLVGGGNYGYTF. The CDR3 DNA reads as TGTGCCAGCAGCTTAGTCGGGGGTGGGAACTATGGCTACACCTTC.

This chain joins TRBV10-3 and TRBJ1-1, with a weak D call TRBD1 (5 bases). The CDR3 has 13 residues. V lost 5 bases and J lost 0, with 7 bases in between. Germline V gene data show CDR1 as ENHRY and CDR2 as SYGVKD. CDR3 sequence reads: CAISRTLNTEAFF. In DNA form, the CDR3 reads TGTGCCATCAGTAGGACATTGAACACTGAAGCTTTCTTT.

The chain links TRBV27 to TRBJ2-3, with 10 bases fitting TRBD2. The V gene's germline CDR1 is MNHEY and CDR2 SMNVEV (reference sequence). Trimming at V came to 6 bases and at J to 3 bases, leaving 0 bases not matched to a gene. The CDR3 extends over 13 amino acids. The CDR3 spells CASRGLATDTQYF. CDR3 in DNA: TGTGCCAGCAGGGGACTAGCGACAGATACGCAGTATTTT.

This sequence joins TRBV9 and TRBJ2-5, with a weak D call TRBD1 (5 bases). This CDR3 is built from 12 residues. Germline values: CDR1 SGDLS, CDR2 YYNGEE. V was cut by 4 bases and J by 3 bases, with 7 bases left in between. The CDR3 nucleotides are TGTGCCAGCAGCAAGACAGAAGAGACCCAGTACTTC. Its translation is CASSKTEETQYF.

This chain uses TRBV11-3 with TRBJ2-5, with 14 bases aligning to TRBD2. With V trimmed by 3 bases and J by 4 bases, 1 base remained unmatched. The CDR3 runs 15 residues. Per germline, CDR1 SGHNT and CDR2 YENEEA. The CDR3: CASSFGTSGRETQYF. The DNA for the CDR3 is TGTGCCAGCAGCTTCGGGACTAGCGGGAGAGAGACCCAGTACTTC.

The chain carries TRBV14 and TRBJ2-1; 12 bases are a match to TRBD2. The CDR3 runs to 14 residues. The V and J ends lost 8 bases and 6 bases, in that order; junction bases with no gene match: 5. Germline assignment: CDR1 SGHDN and CDR2 FVKESK. The CDR3 protein is CASFTSGRINEQFF. The CDR3 DNA reads TGTGCCAGCTTCACTAGCGGGAGGATCAATGAGCAGTTCTTC.

The CDR3 sequence: CASSLGQLGNTIYF. The CDR3 bases are TGTGCCAGCAGTTTAGGGCAATTAGGAAACACCATATATTTT. V usage is TRBV28 and J usage is TRBJ1-3; D not certain. Germline CDR1 reads MDHEN; CDR2 reads SYDVKM. The CDR3 length is 14 residues. V was pared by 2 bases and J by 4 bases, with 9 bases between.

The rearrangement joins TRBV11-1 to TRBJ2-7, with D maybe TRBD1 (5 bases). Trimming stripped 1 base from V and 3 bases from J, with 7 bases between. CDR1 is SGHAT, CDR2 FQDESV, per germline (reference sequence). There are 13 residues in the CDR3. The CDR3 DNA follows: TGTGCCAGCAGCTTAGAGACAGTCTACGAGCAGTACTTC. Protein product: CASSLETVYEQYF.

Here the CDR3 DNA reads TGTGCCACTAACCGGGACAGGGAAGGAAACACCATATATTTT. Protein: CATNRDREGNTIYF. The chain joins TRBV19 to TRBJ1-3, with TRBD1 matching 9 bases. V trimming: 10 bases; J trimming: 4 bases; junction bases outside the gene matches: 8. The CDR3 covers 14 residues. Germline V gene lookup returns CDR1 LNHDA and CDR2 SQIVND (reference sequence).

This clone was seen just once. The chain employs TRBV4-3 and TRBJ2-3; TRBD1 is a possible D gene (5 bases). Germline values: CDR1 LGHNA, CDR2 YSLEER. This CDR3 contains 13 residues. Trimming left V 0 bases short and J 5 bases short, with 6 bases between. The CDR3 region is CASSQDRVDTQYF. Written as DNA, the CDR3 is TGCGCCAGCAGCCAAGACAGGGTAGATACGCAGTATTTT.

The chain has TRBV4-2 and TRBJ2-7; D unclear. Germline-derived CDR1 and CDR2 are LGHNA and YNFKEQ. The CDR3 covers 15 residues. The ends were cut back, 1 base at V and 4 bases at J, with 14 bases in the middle. The CDR3 DNA reads TGTGCCAGCAGCCAAGTGACAAATCCACCATACGAGCAGTACTTC. Its translation: CASSQVTNPPYEQYF.

The chain has TRBV4-1 and TRBJ1-4, with D uncertain. CDR1 is MGHRA and CDR2 is YSYEKL in the germline V gene. CDR3 length: 13 amino acids. V lost 2 bases and J lost 5, with 6 bases in between. As DNA, the CDR3 is TGCGCCAGCAGCCAAAACGGGAATGAAAAACTGTTTTTT. This translates into CASSQNGNEKLFF.

This clone was counted once. V gene TRBV30 combines with J gene TRBJ1-4, with D possibly being TRBD1 (5 bases). This CDR3 has 14 residues. Germline V lookup: CDR1 GTSNPN, CDR2 SVGIG (reference sequence). The germline V and J ends were trimmed by 0 bases and 4 bases, with 9 bases remaining between them. This CDR3 reads CAWSVWGSNEKLFF. The CDR3 nucleotides are TGTGCCTGGAGTGTATGGGGCAGTAATGAAAAACTGTTTTTT.

The V gene is TRBV27, the J gene TRBJ2-7; no reliable D call. V lost 3 bases, J lost 3 bases, and 15 bases lay in between. The length of the CDR3 is 15 residues. Germline lookup yields CDR1 MNHEY and CDR2 SMNVEV (reference sequence). CDR3 protein: CASSFGRLSGYEQYF. CDR3 DNA: TGTGCCAGCAGTTTCGGTCGGTTGAGTGGCTACGAGCAGTACTTC.

This chain uses TRBV7-9 with TRBJ2-2; a possible D gene is TRBD1 (5 bases). This CDR3 has 15 amino acids. Germline V lookup: CDR1 SEHNR, CDR2 FQNEAQ (reference sequence). V lost 3 bases and J lost 4, with 12 bases in between. CDR3 sequence: CASSFLGALTGELFF. The DNA for the CDR3 is TGTGCCAGCAGCTTTTTAGGGGCCCTCACCGGGGAGCTGTTTTTT.

The chain carries TRBV14 and TRBJ2-7; D possibly corresponds to TRBD2 (6 bases). The V gene lost 5 bases and the J gene lost 0 bases, with 11 bases spanning the gap. Germline V gene data show CDR1 as SGHDN and CDR2 as FVKESK. CDR3 length: 14 residues. The CDR3 bases are TGTGCCAGCAGCAGGGGACTTTACTCCTACGAGCAGTACTTC. This encodes CASSRGLYSYEQYF.

The genes are TRBV19 and TRBJ2-7, with 7 bases identical to TRBD2. Germline V gene data show CDR1 as LNHDA and CDR2 as SQIVND (reference sequence). This CDR3 comprises 17 residues. The ends lost 5 bases at V and 3 bases at J; junction bases unmatched: 16. CDR3 protein: CASSPSSGRRDLYEQYF. DNA for the CDR3: TGTGCCAGTAGTCCCTCATCCGGGAGGCGCGACCTCTACGAGCAGTACTTC.

The J gene is TRBJ2-5, the V gene TRBV7-9; maybe TRBD2 (6 bases). V dropped 5 bases and J dropped 5 bases, with 9 bases sitting between them. The CDR3 runs 12 residues. The germline CDR1 and CDR2 sequences are SEHNR and FQNEAQ (reference sequence). CDR3 region: CASSGTGETQYF. CDR3 DNA sequence: TGTGCCAGCAGCGGGACTGGGGAGACCCAGTACTTC.

This chain links TRBV30 with TRBJ2-1; 9 nucleotides align to TRBD2. V gave up 4 bases and J gave up 8 bases; unmatched junction bases: 9. The CDR3 has 14 residues. CDR1 and CDR2 (germline): GTSNPN, SVGIG (reference sequence). CDR3 loop: CAWKPGLASDEQFF. CDR3 coding DNA: TGTGCCTGGAAGCCGGGACTAGCATCCGATGAGCAGTTCTTC. Full variable domain (rest looked up from reference TRBV30 and TRBJ2-1): SQTIHQWPATLVQPVGSPLSLECTVEGTSNPNLYWYRQAAGRGLQLLFYSVGIGQISSEVPQNLSASRPQDRQFILSSKKLLLSDSGFYLCAWKPGLASDEQFFGPGTRLTVL.